Below are 5 T cell receptor beta chains sequenced from a single sample in a study of blood T cell repertoires in COVID-19. Using immunoSEQ multiplex PCR, the repertoire was profiled, and TCRdb retains in-frame clones only, with some absent. This table holds around 250,000 clones, approximately 88% found once. The material sequenced was peripheral blood. The receptors originated from a human donor in a cohort sampled during active COVID-19.

Notes on this clone: This sample also contains other DNA sequences that code for the same CDR3. J is TRBJ1-2 and V is TRBV30, with 8 bases lining up with TRBD1. Germline CDR1 reads GTSNPN; CDR2 reads SVGIG (reference sequence). V dropped 2 bases and J dropped 7; count of bases not matched to a gene: 0. CDR3 length: 11 amino acids. CDR3: CAWSTGGGYTF. The CDR3 bases are TGTGCCTGGAGTACAGGGGGTGGCTACACCTTC. The complete variable domain, with remaining parts taken from reference TRBV30 and TRBJ1-2, reads SQTIHQWPATLVQPVGSPLSLECTVEGTSNPNLYWYRQAAGRGLQLLFYSVGIGQISSEVPQNLSASRPQDRQFILSSKKLLLSDSGFYLCAWSTGGGYTFGSGTRLTVV.

The V gene is TRBV19, the J gene TRBJ2-5; D uncertain. The CDR3 is made up of 14 amino acids. Germline lookup yields CDR1 LNHDA and CDR2 SQIVND (reference sequence). The V end was cut by 5 bases, the J end by 2 bases, with 12 bases between. The CDR3 DNA reads TGTGCCAGTAGTGTGGCAGGCTTACAAGAGACCCAGTACTTC. This translates into CASSVAGLQETQYF.

This sequence joins TRBV7-8 and TRBJ2-7; 13 nucleotides line up with TRBD2. V was pared by 5 bases and J by 2 bases, with 15 bases of the junction left unmatched. The CDR3 totals 19 residues. Germline V gives CDR1 SGHVS, CDR2 FQNEAQ. The chain's CDR3 is CASSAGLAGLSGQPYEQYF. The CDR3 coding sequence is TGTGCCAGCAGCGCGGGACTAGCGGGATTGTCGGGGCAACCCTACGAGCAGTACTTC.

The gene calls are TRBV28 and TRBJ1-1; D remains ambiguous. V gave up 8 bases and J gave up 0 bases, with 4 bases separating them. This CDR3 spans 11 amino acids. Germline values: CDR1 MDHEN, CDR2 SYDVKM. Here the CDR3 reads CASGLNTEAFF. The CDR3 nucleotides are TGTGCCAGCGGGCTGAACACTGAAGCTTTCTTT.

The chain is built from TRBV28 and TRBJ2-6; D not certain. V lost 3 bases to trimming and J lost 0 bases, with 9 bases between them. The CDR3 totals 16 residues. The germline V gene has CDR1 MDHEN and CDR2 SYDVKM. The CDR3 is CASSFVPVSGANVLTF. The CDR3 DNA follows: TGTGCCAGCAGTTTCGTCCCCGTCTCTGGGGCCAACGTCCTGACTTTC.